The 20 T cell receptor beta chains given below trace back to one sample, sequenced in a study of blood T cell repertoires in COVID-19. Some clones are missing from TCRdb's copy, which holds only in-frame ones; the method was immunoSEQ multiplex PCR. Of approximately 230,000 clones in the sample, less than 85% were seen once. The sample consisted of peripheral blood. The receptors stem from a woman older than 75 with active or convalescent COVID-19.

This chain links TRBV3-1 (or the pseudogene TRBV3-2) with TRBJ1-1; perhaps TRBD1 as D (6 bases). The germline V gene has CDR1 LGHDT and CDR2 YNNKEL (reference sequence). Trimming removed 5 bases at V and 5 bases at J, with 12 bases between. The length of the CDR3 is 13 residues. The CDR3 DNA reads as TGTGCCAGCAGCTTACAGGGTAGAACTGAAGCTTTCTTT. Amino acid sequence: CASSLQGRTEAFF.

This clone was seen more than once but under ten times. J is TRBJ1-5 and V is TRBV19; D is unclear. This CDR3 has 14 residues. Trimming stripped 3 bases from V and 2 bases from J, with 8 bases between. Germline CDR1 and CDR2: LNHDA and SQIVND (reference sequence). CDR3 nucleotides: TGTGCCAGTAGTATCGTGGGAGGCAATCAGCCCCAGCATTTT. Protein: CASSIVGGNQPQHF.

This clone was counted a few times. This sequence joins TRBV6-1 and TRBJ1-1, with D unresolved. Per the germline V gene, CDR1 is MNHNS and CDR2 is SASEGT. This CDR3 region has 13 residues. Trimming left V 4 bases short and J 4 bases short, with 10 bases between. The CDR3 region is CASSAARSTEAFF. CDR3 coding DNA: TGTGCCAGCAGTGCAGCCAGGTCCACTGAAGCTTTCTTT.

Concerning this clone itself: Other DNA sequences in this specimen translate into the identical CDR3. This chain connects TRBV2 to TRBJ1-1, with D possibly matching TRBD1 (5 bases). V lost 4 bases and J 2 bases, leaving 8 bases between the germline ends. The CDR3 is 13 amino acids. CDR1 SNHLY and CDR2 FYNNEI come from the germline V gene. CDR3 DNA sequence: TGTGCCAGCAGTGGTCAGGGAAACACTGAAGCTTTCTTT. The encoded protein is CASSGQGNTEAFF.

The chain has TRBV7-9 and TRBJ1-1, with unresolved D. The CDR3 length is 14 residues. The ends were cut back, 3 bases at V and 5 bases at J, with 13 bases in the middle. The germline CDR1 and CDR2 sequences are SEHNR and FQNEAQ (reference sequence). The CDR3 sequence is CASSFDPPGTEAFF. The DNA of the CDR3 is TGTGCCAGCAGCTTTGATCCCCCCGGGACTGAAGCTTTCTTT.

The chain has TRBV19 and TRBJ1-6; D unclear. The CDR3 loop spans 18 amino acids. V was trimmed by 5 bases and J by 0 bases, leaving 17 bases between them. Germline lookup yields CDR1 LNHDA and CDR2 SQIVND (reference sequence). The CDR3 sequence: CASSPNVGGISYNSPLHF. Here the CDR3 DNA reads TGTGCCAGTAGTCCTAATGTCGGCGGAATCTCCTATAATTCACCCCTCCACTTT.

The chain carries TRBV27 and TRBJ1-2, with 8 bases fitting TRBD1. The CDR3 extends over 14 amino acids. After removal of 6 bases from V and 4 bases from J, the junction contained 7 bases not matched to a gene. From germline, CDR1 is MNHEY and CDR2 SMNVEV (reference sequence). CDR3 DNA: TGTGCCAGCAGCCTTGGACAGGGCGGCTATGGCTACACCTTC. The encoded protein is CASSLGQGGYGYTF.

V and J are TRBV30 and TRBJ1-5; 8 nucleotides align to TRBD1. The CDR3 length is 14 residues. CDR1 and CDR2 (germline): GTSNPN, SVGIG (reference sequence). V was pared by 4 bases and J by 3 bases, with 5 bases of the junction left unmatched. The CDR3 is CAWKGRGPNQPQHF. The CDR3 nucleotides are TGTGCCTGGAAAGGCAGGGGGCCCAATCAGCCCCAGCATTTT.

The V gene is TRBV6-6, the J gene TRBJ1-5, with 7 bases aligning to TRBD1. The ends lost 5 bases at V and 0 bases at J; junction bases unmatched: 4. The CDR3 spans 15 residues. Per the germline V gene, CDR1 is MNHNY and CDR2 is SVGAGI (reference sequence). The CDR3 loop reads CASSSTGDSNQPQHF. The CDR3 bases are TGTGCCAGCAGTAGTACAGGGGATAGCAATCAGCCCCAGCATTTT.

V and J are TRBV5-1 and TRBJ1-3; maybe TRBD1 (5 bases). The CDR3 loop spans 15 amino acids. V was shortened by 3 bases and J by 6 bases, with 16 bases between the two germline ends. CDR1 SGHRS and CDR2 YFSETQ come from the germline V gene. The CDR3 DNA follows: TGCGCCAGCAGCTCGCTCGACAGCCCACCAAACACCATATATTTT. This encodes CASSSLDSPPNTIYF.

The J gene is TRBJ2-3, the V gene TRBV7-2; D remains unclear. The germline V gene has CDR1 SGHTA and CDR2 FQGNSA. Trimming pared 7 bases from V and 7 bases from J, leaving 12 bases between. The CDR3 sequence is 12 residues long. Here the CDR3 reads CASTNGVNTQYF. The CDR3 DNA is TGTGCCAGCACTAACGGAGTTAATACGCAGTATTTT.

V is TRBV5-1 and J is TRBJ2-1; 7 nucleotides line up with TRBD2. Germline V lookup: CDR1 SGHRS, CDR2 YFSETQ. The CDR3 has 16 amino acids. V lost 0 bases and J lost 3; bases outside the gene matches: 6. The CDR3 region has the DNA TGCGCCAGCAGCTTGGCTTCTGGGGGGGTCTACAATGAGCAGTTCTTC. Translated, it gives CASSLASGGVYNEQFF.

This clone was observed a handful of times. This sequence joins TRBV29-1 and TRBJ2-7; TRBD2 aligns across 8 bases. J lost 3 bases, V lost 4 bases, and 11 bases had no gene match. The V gene's germline CDR1 is SQVTM and CDR2 ANQGSEA. The length of the CDR3 is 15 residues. The CDR3 is CSVVPSGRNSYEQYF. CDR3 bases: TGCAGCGTTGTACCGAGCGGGAGAAACAGCTACGAGCAGTACTTC.

This clone turned up a few times. The chain couples TRBV28 to TRBJ2-1, with 12 bases matching TRBD2. V lost 7 bases and J lost 2; bases outside the gene matches: 3. The CDR3 length is 15 residues. Germline values: CDR1 MDHEN, CDR2 SYDVKM. The DNA for the CDR3 is TGTGCCAGCACCAGGACTAGCGGGGCCTACAATGAGCAGTTCTTC. Residues: CASTRTSGAYNEQFF.

The V and J genes are TRBV19 and TRBJ1-2; D is unresolved. CDR1 and CDR2 (germline): LNHDA, SQIVND (reference sequence). The CDR3 is made up of 13 amino acids. Between the trimmed V and J ends, which lost 3 bases and 7 bases, there was a span of 12 bases. CDR3 loop: CASSIAGFVGYTF. The DNA of the CDR3 is TGTGCCAGTAGTATCGCGGGTTTCGTTGGCTACACCTTC.

The chain combines TRBV2 with TRBJ2-7; TRBD1 agrees at 7 bases. CDR1 and CDR2 (germline): SNHLY, FYNNEI. The CDR3 is 13 amino acids. V gave up 6 bases and J gave up 7 bases; unmatched junction bases: 9. The CDR3 reads CASRAGTVGEQYF. In nucleotides, the CDR3 is TGTGCCAGCAGGGCTGGGACAGTCGGGGAGCAGTACTTC.

The chain combines TRBV19 with TRBJ2-6, with D unresolved. V was trimmed by 4 bases and J by 2 bases, leaving 6 bases between them. The CDR3 is 14 residues long. In germline, CDR1 is LNHDA, CDR2 SQIVND (reference sequence). The CDR3 nucleotides are TGTGCCAGTAGTACTAATACTGGGGCCAACGTCCTGACTTTC. Its protein product is CASSTNTGANVLTF.

The chain links TRBV11-2 to TRBJ2-3; no firm D call. There are 15 residues in the CDR3. The germline V gene has CDR1 SGHAT and CDR2 FQNNGV. Trimming left V 5 bases short and J 0 bases short, with 12 bases between. The CDR3 bases are TGTGCCAGCAGCCCCATGCACAGAAGCACAGATACGCAGTATTTT. Translation: CASSPMHRSTDTQYF. Full variable domain (remainder filled in from reference TRBV11-2 and TRBJ2-3): EAGVAQSPRYKIIEKRQSVAFWCNPISGHATLYWYQQILGQGPKLLIQFQNNGVVDDSQLPKDRFSAERLKGVDSTLKIQPAKLEDSAVYLCASSPMHRSTDTQYFGPGTRLTVL.

This chain joins TRBV6-2 or TRBV6-3 and TRBJ1-4, with 7 bases that match TRBD1. CDR1 is MNHEY, CDR2 SVGEGT, per germline. V lost 6 bases and J lost 8; bases outside the gene matches: 6. This CDR3 is 13 amino acids long. The CDR3 coding sequence is TGTGCCAGCAGCGGACAGGCGGGAGAAAAACTGTTTTTT. It specifies CASSGQAGEKLFF.

This chain uses TRBV27 with TRBJ2-3; D is perhaps TRBD1 (5 bases). The CDR3 consists of 17 residues. V lost 5 bases, J lost 2 bases, and 20 bases lay in between. Per germline, CDR1 MNHEY and CDR2 SMNVEV (reference sequence). This chain's CDR3 is CASSLRTDTTLTDTQYF. CDR3 in DNA: TGTGCCAGCAGTCTCCGAACGGACACAACCCTCACAGATACGCAGTATTTT.